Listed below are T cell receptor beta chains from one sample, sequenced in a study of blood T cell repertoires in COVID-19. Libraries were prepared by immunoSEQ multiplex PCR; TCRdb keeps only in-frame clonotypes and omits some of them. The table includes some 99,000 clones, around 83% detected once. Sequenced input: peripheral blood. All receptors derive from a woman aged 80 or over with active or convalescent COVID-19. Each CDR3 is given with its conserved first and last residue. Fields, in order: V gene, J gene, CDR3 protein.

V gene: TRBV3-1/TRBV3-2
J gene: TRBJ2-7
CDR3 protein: CASSQDGTGYEQYF

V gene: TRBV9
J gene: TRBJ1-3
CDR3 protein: CASSVGGPIISGNTIYF

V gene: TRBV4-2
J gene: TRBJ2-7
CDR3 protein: CASSQDRLAGVIYF

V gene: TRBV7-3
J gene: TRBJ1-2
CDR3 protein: CASSSPTGGGYTF

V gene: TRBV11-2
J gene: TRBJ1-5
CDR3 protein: CASSLDNRESNQPQHF

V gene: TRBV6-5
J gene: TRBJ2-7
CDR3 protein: CASRTGGTRDEQYF

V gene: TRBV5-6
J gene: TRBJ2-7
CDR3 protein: CASSWADEQYF

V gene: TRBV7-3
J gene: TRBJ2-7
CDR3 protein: CASSFSRDYEQYF

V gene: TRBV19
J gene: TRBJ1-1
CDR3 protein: CASSIRGMHTEAFF

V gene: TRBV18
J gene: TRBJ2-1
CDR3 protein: CASSSLLRTGTSGLSSYNEQFF

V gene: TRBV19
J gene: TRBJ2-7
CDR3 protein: CASSEGQGSPYEQYF

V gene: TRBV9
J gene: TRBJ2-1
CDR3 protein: CASSATEGSYNEQFF

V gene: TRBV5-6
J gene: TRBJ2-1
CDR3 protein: CASSRGLAEWDYNEQFF

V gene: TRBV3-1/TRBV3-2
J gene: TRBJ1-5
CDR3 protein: CASSQDSPGVGQPQHF

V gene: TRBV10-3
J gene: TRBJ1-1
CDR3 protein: CAMSNRVLDTEAFF

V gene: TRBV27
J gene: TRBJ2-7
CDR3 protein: CASSLFGQTYEQYF

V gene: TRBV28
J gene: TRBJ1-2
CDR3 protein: CASSGPAQRNYGYTF

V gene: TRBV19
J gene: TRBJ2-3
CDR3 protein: CASSGLGQGTDTQYF

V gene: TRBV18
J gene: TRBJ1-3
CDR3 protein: CASSPPGVSPATSGNTIYF

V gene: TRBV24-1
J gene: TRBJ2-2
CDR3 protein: CATRGLAGTGELFF

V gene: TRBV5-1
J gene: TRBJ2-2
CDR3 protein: CASSLSEFPGELFF

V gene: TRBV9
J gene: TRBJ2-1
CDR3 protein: CASSVASASYNEQFF

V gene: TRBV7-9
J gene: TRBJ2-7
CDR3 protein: CASSLALLGQGYEQYF

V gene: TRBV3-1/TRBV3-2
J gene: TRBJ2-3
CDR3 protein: CASSQWTGTDTQYF

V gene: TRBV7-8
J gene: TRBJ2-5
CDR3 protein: CASSRRGNRETQYF

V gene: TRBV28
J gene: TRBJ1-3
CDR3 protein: CASSLVGGGSRNTIYF

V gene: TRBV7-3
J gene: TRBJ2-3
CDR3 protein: CASSPTTGVYSTDTQYF

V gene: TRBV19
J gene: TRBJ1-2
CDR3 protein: CASSIGQGGHGYTF

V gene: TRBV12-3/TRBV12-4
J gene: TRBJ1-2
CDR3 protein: CASRTGTGVGYTF

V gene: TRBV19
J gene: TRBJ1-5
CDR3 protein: CASRRDRASNQPQHF